This record covers a single T cell receptor (beta chain). Sequencing was performed with immunoSEQ multiplex PCR; in TCRdb, only in-frame clones are kept and a portion is missing. The repertoire consists of fewer than 200,000 clones, with 70% to 90% occurring once and the leading ten covering 5% to 7%. This entry belongs to a study of cytomegalovirus exposure and HLA in healthy donors. Germline CDR1 reads SEHNR; CDR2 reads FQNEAQ (reference sequence). V dropped 5 bases and J dropped 2 bases, with 15 bases sitting between them. This CDR3 region has 15 residues. V and J are TRBV7-9 and TRBJ1-2; possible D gene TRBD1, 6 bases. The sequence was obtained from a woman in her thirties in good health and CMV-seronegative. Sequencing was carried out using PBMCs. CDR3: CASSPRTERNYGYTF. CDR3 coding DNA: TGTGCCAGCAGCCCCCGGACAGAAAGAAACTATGGCTACACCTTC.